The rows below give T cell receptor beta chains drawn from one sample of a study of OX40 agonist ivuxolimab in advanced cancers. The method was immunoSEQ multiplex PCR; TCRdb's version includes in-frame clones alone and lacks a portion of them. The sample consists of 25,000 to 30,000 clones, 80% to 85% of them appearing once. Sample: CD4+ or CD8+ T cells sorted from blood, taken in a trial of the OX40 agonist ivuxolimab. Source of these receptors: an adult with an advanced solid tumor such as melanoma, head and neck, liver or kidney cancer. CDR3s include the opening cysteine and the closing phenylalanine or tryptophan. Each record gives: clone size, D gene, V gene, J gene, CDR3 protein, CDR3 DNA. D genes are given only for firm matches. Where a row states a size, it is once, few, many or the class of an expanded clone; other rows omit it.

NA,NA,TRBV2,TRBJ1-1,CASSEATTTEAFF,TGTGCCAGCAGTGAAGCGACGACCACTGAAGCTTTCTTT
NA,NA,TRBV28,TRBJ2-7,CASSILSYEQYF,TGTGCCAGCAGCATCCTCTCCTACGAGCAGTACTTC
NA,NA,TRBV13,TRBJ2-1,CASSNGGEYNEQFF,TGTGCCAGCAGCAACGGGGGAGAATACAATGAGCAGTTCTTC
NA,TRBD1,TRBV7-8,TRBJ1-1,CASSSTGETMNTEAFF,TGTGCCAGCAGCTCGACAGGGGAGACAATGAACACTGAAGCTTTCTTT
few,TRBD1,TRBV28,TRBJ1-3,CASSLDPPDRGSGNTIYF,TGTGCCAGCAGTTTAGACCCCCCGGACAGGGGTTCTGGAAACACCATATATTTT
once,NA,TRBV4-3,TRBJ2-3,CASSQGVASTDTQYF,TGCGCCAGCAGCCAGGGGGTGGCTAGCACAGATACGCAGTATTTT
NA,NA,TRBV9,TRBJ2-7,CASSGDTPYEQYF,TGTGCCAGCAGCGGGGACACCCCCTACGAGCAGTACTTC
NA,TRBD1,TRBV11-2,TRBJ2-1,CASSLDARGRDNEQFF,TGTGCCAGCAGCTTAGACGCCAGGGGGCGCGACAATGAGCAGTTCTTC
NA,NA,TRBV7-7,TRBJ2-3,CASSPSLTDTQYF,TGTGCCAGCAGCCCTAGCCTCACAGATACGCAGTATTTT
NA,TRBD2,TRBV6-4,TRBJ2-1,CASSPGLAGDEQFF,TGTGCCAGCAGTCCGGGACTAGCGGGAGACGAGCAGTTCTTC
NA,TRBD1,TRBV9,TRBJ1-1,CASSPGDSYTEAFF,TGTGCCAGCAGCCCCGGGGACAGTTACACTGAAGCTTTCTTT